This T cell receptor beta chain was obtained from a study of monozygotic twins with inflammatory bowel disease. Study-level results: IBD patients exhibited fewer clonotypes shared with other individuals than healthy twins, particularly with disease activity.

CDR1 and CDR2 from the germline V gene are SEHNR and FQNEAQ (reference sequence). The CDR3 is 15 amino acids. The unique tags termed UMIs, each holding a 6-nucleotide sample barcode, were added by means of template switching. Two nested PCRs, roughly 17 and 9 cycles, amplified TCRalpha and TCRbeta cDNA. TCRdb reprocessed the 5' RACE reads and reports one entry per CDR3 protein, with no DNA. This sample's clone table lists 150,000 to 200,000 distinct CDR3 sequences. Regarding this clonotype: Antigen specificity is unknown.

This TCR was sampled from a human donor with ulcerative colitis or Crohn's disease, or a healthy co-twin of an affected twin (not recorded which). The genes are TRBV7-9 and TRBJ1-4; the TCRdb call, TRBD1, lacks DNA for checking. Sequenced material: blood. The CDR3 sequence is CASSSVGNANEKLFF.